Presented here are 4 T cell receptor beta chains from one specimen sequenced in a study of control samples from healthy donors and cancer patients. Here immunoSEQ multiplex PCR was the method, and the copy in TCRdb shows in-frame clones only, minus some. Here the sample spans 50,000 or so clones, approximately 95% being singletons. Sequenced material: blood. These receptors all stem from a man aged 25 to 40 in good health.

This chain uses TRBV19 with TRBJ2-2; 9 positions agree with TRBD1. The CDR3 has 15 residues. Looked up from germline, CDR1 is LNHDA and CDR2 is SQIVND (reference sequence). Trimming at V came to 7 bases and at J to 5 bases, leaving 8 bases not matched to a gene. CDR3 amino acids: CASTQQTGGTGELFF. In DNA form, the CDR3 reads TGTGCCAGTACCCAACAGACAGGGGGGACCGGGGAGCTGTTTTTT.

The J gene is TRBJ1-6, the V gene TRBV28, with D perhaps TRBD1 (6 bases). V was shortened by 3 bases and J by 8 bases, with 17 bases between the two germline ends. Germline-derived CDR1 and CDR2 are MDHEN and SYDVKM. The CDR3 sequence is 16 residues long. CDR3 sequence reads: CASSFINAGADSPLHF. The CDR3 bases are TGTGCCAGCAGTTTCATTAACGCAGGGGCAGATTCACCCCTCCACTTT.

CDR3 nucleotides: TGCGCCAGCAGCCGGACGGCGCTCAGGGGAACGGATCAGCCCCAGCATTTT. Translation gives CASSRTALRGTDQPQHF. V usage is TRBV4-1 and J usage is TRBJ1-5, with a weak D call TRBD1 (6 bases). The CDR3 spans 17 residues. V shed 4 bases and J shed 5 bases, with 21 bases lying between them. CDR1 is MGHRA and CDR2 is YSYEKL in the germline V gene.

The CDR3 coding sequence is TGTGCCAGCAGCCCCCTTCGAGGGGATTCAACCTACGAGCAGTACTTC. Protein sequence: CASSPLRGDSTYEQYF. The V call is TRBV11-2, the J call TRBJ2-7; D may match TRBD1 or TRBD2 (5 bases each). Germline loops: CDR1 SGHAT, CDR2 FQNNGV. The CDR3 has 16 amino acids. Trimming shortened V by 5 bases and J by 2 bases, and 19 bases separated the two germline ends.